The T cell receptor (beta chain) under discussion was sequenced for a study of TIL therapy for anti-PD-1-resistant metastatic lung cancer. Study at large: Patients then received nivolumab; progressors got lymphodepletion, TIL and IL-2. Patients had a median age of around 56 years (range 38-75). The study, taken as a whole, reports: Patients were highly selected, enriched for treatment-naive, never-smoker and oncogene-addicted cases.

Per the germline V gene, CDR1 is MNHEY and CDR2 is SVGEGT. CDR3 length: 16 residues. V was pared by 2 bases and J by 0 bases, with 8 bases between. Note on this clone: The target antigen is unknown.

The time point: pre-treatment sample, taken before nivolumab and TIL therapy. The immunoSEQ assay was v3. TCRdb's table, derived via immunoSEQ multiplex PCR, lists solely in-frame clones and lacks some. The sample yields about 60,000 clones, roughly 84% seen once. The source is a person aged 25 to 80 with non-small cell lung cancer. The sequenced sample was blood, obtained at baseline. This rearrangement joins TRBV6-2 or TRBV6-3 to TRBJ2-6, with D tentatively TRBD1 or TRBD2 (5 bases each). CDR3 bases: TGTGCCAGCAGTTACCCTGGGACCTCTGGGGCCAACGTCCTGACTTTC. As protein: CASSYPGTSGANVLTF.